These T cell receptor beta chains were read from a single sample in a study of blood T cell repertoires in COVID-19. The assay was immunoSEQ multiplex PCR, and TCRdb's table has in-frame clones only and misses some. The table lists about 180,000 clones, 83% of them singletons, with 6.5% to 8.5% in the top ten. The sequenced sample consisted of peripheral blood. These receptors were taken from a woman in her 70s with COVID-19, enrolled during active disease. The CDR3 runs from the conserved cysteine through the conserved F or W. A D gene is named only where the DNA matches it firmly. Clone size is not always given. Where it is, it says once, few, many or a class for expanded clones.

D gene: TRBD1; clone size: -; V gene: TRBV19; J gene: TRBJ1-1; CDR3 DNA: TGTGCCAGTAGTATGAGAGGGGGCGCGACTGAAGCTTTCTTT; CDR3 protein: CASSMRGGATEAFF
D gene: -; clone size: -; V gene: TRBV2; J gene: TRBJ1-4; CDR3 DNA: TGTGCCAGCAGAAAAAGGGAGGGTCAGGGTAGTGAAAAACTGTTTTTT; CDR3 protein: CASRKREGQGSEKLFF
D gene: TRBD1; clone size: -; V gene: TRBV29-1; J gene: TRBJ1-1; CDR3 DNA: TGCAGCGGCCATGGGACAGGGGACACTGAAGCTTTCTTT; CDR3 protein: CSGHGTGDTEAFF
D gene: -; clone size: -; V gene: TRBV11-2; J gene: TRBJ1-3; CDR3 DNA: TGTGCCAGCAGCCGACAGCTTTCGTGGGGAAACACCATATATTTT; CDR3 protein: CASSRQLSWGNTIYF
D gene: TRBD1; clone size: few; V gene: TRBV4-3; J gene: TRBJ2-7; CDR3 DNA: TGCGCCAGCAGCCAGGAGGACAGGGCCTACGAGCAGTACTTC; CDR3 protein: CASSQEDRAYEQYF
D gene: -; clone size: -; V gene: TRBV2; J gene: TRBJ2-7; CDR3 DNA: TGTGCCAGCAGGAATCAGGGGATAACCTACGAGCAGTACTTC; CDR3 protein: CASRNQGITYEQYF
D gene: TRBD2; clone size: -; V gene: TRBV27; J gene: TRBJ2-1; CDR3 DNA: TGTGCCAGCAGTTTATCGTGGACTAGCGGGAGGGGGTACAATGAGCAGTTCTTC; CDR3 protein: CASSLSWTSGRGYNEQFF
D gene: -; clone size: few; V gene: TRBV5-4; J gene: TRBJ2-7; CDR3 DNA: TGTGCCAGCAGCTTCCAAGGGAGATCCTACGAGCAGTACTTC; CDR3 protein: CASSFQGRSYEQYF
D gene: -; clone size: few; V gene: TRBV18; J gene: TRBJ2-2; CDR3 DNA: TGTGCCAGCTCACCCTTGAACACCGGGGAGCTGTTTTTT; CDR3 protein: CASSPLNTGELFF
D gene: TRBD2; clone size: -; V gene: TRBV7-2; J gene: TRBJ2-1; CDR3 DNA: TGTGCCAGCAGCTTACTAGCGGGAGGGAATGAGCAGTTCTTC; CDR3 protein: CASSLLAGGNEQFF
D gene: -; clone size: few; V gene: TRBV7-2; J gene: TRBJ2-1; CDR3 DNA: TGTGCCAGCAGCCCCTACGGGACTTCGAGCTCCTACAATGAGCAGTTCTTC; CDR3 protein: CASSPYGTSSSYNEQFF
D gene: -; clone size: -; V gene: TRBV28; J gene: TRBJ1-1; CDR3 DNA: TGTGCCAGCAGTCCAAGTACCACAGGTCGCACTGAAGCTTTCTTT; CDR3 protein: CASSPSTTGRTEAFF
D gene: TRBD1; clone size: -; V gene: TRBV19; J gene: TRBJ2-4; CDR3 DNA: TGTGCCAGTAAGCCGGGACAGGGGAGAGTCCGGGACCTGGGAGCCAAAAACATTCAGTACTTC; CDR3 protein: CASKPGQGRVRDLGAKNIQYF
D gene: -; clone size: once; V gene: TRBV5-1; J gene: TRBJ1-2; CDR3 DNA: TGCGCCAGCAGCCCTATTACGTCCAACTATGGCTACACCTTC; CDR3 protein: CASSPITSNYGYTF
D gene: TRBD1; clone size: -; V gene: TRBV10-1; J gene: TRBJ2-7; CDR3 DNA: TGCGCCAGCAGTCCCGGGACAGGAGGCGAGCAGTACTTC; CDR3 protein: CASSPGTGGEQYF
D gene: TRBD1; clone size: few; V gene: TRBV5-6; J gene: TRBJ1-1; CDR3 DNA: TGTGCCAGCAGCTTCAGGGGGCTGAACACTGAAGCTTTCTTT; CDR3 protein: CASSFRGLNTEAFF
D gene: -; clone size: -; V gene: TRBV10-3; J gene: TRBJ1-2; CDR3 DNA: TGTGCCATCAGTGGGCAGGTCCTAGGGGGTGGCTACACCTTC; CDR3 protein: CAISGQVLGGGYTF
D gene: -; clone size: -; V gene: TRBV7-2; J gene: TRBJ1-4; CDR3 DNA: TGTGCCAGCAGCTTAGCGACAGGAAAAAGGGAAAAACTGTTTTTT; CDR3 protein: CASSLATGKREKLFF
D gene: -; clone size: -; V gene: TRBV30; J gene: TRBJ2-1; CDR3 DNA: TGTGCCTGGAGTGTGGGCAGGGCTACCAATGAGCAGTTCTTC; CDR3 protein: CAWSVGRATNEQFF
D gene: TRBD1; clone size: few; V gene: TRBV7-9; J gene: TRBJ1-6; CDR3 DNA: TGTGCCAGCACCACGGGACAGGGTTTTTCACCCCTCCACTTT; CDR3 protein: CASTTGQGFSPLHF
D gene: TRBD1; clone size: once; V gene: TRBV5-4; J gene: TRBJ1-2; CDR3 DNA: TGTGCCAGCAGCACCCGGGACAGACGATTTGGCTACACCTTC; CDR3 protein: CASSTRDRRFGYTF
D gene: -; clone size: -; V gene: TRBV7-2; J gene: TRBJ2-1; CDR3 DNA: TGTGCCAGCAGCTTAGGGCGCAGGGTTGGAATACATGAGCAGTTCTTC; CDR3 protein: CASSLGRRVGIHEQFF
D gene: -; clone size: -; V gene: TRBV11-2; J gene: TRBJ2-3; CDR3 DNA: TGTGCCAGCAGCCAATTAGCAGAGAGCACAGATACGCAGTATTTT; CDR3 protein: CASSQLAESTDTQYF
D gene: TRBD1; clone size: -; V gene: TRBV27; J gene: TRBJ1-2; CDR3 DNA: TGTGCCAGCTCCCGGACAGGGTTGCCGAGGTATGGCTACACCTTC; CDR3 protein: CASSRTGLPRYGYTF
D gene: -; clone size: once; V gene: TRBV6-2/TRBV6-3; J gene: TRBJ1-4; CDR3 DNA: TGTGCCAGCAGCCACCCAGGGCAAAAACTGTTTTTT; CDR3 protein: CASSHPGQKLFF
D gene: TRBD2; clone size: -; V gene: TRBV5-1; J gene: TRBJ2-1; CDR3 DNA: TGCGCCAGCAGCTTCATACAGACTAGCGGGAGCTACAATGAGCAGTTCTTC; CDR3 protein: CASSFIQTSGSYNEQFF
D gene: -; clone size: -; V gene: TRBV6-5; J gene: TRBJ2-5; CDR3 DNA: TGTGCCAGCAAAGAGATTATGTACCAAGAGACCCAGTACTTC; CDR3 protein: CASKEIMYQETQYF
D gene: -; clone size: few; V gene: TRBV28; J gene: TRBJ1-6; CDR3 DNA: TGTGCCAGCAGTTTGCCCGCCTGGGGCCCAGGGAATAATTCACCCCTCCACTTT; CDR3 protein: CASSLPAWGPGNNSPLHF
D gene: TRBD1; clone size: -; V gene: TRBV9; J gene: TRBJ1-2; CDR3 DNA: TGTGCCAGCAGCGCCACCGGGACAGGGACGGGAGGCTACACCTTC; CDR3 protein: CASSATGTGTGGYTF
D gene: TRBD2; clone size: -; V gene: TRBV7-2; J gene: TRBJ2-3; CDR3 DNA: TGTGCCAGCATACACCTAGGCGGGGGGATGGATACGCAGTATTTT; CDR3 protein: CASIHLGGGMDTQYF
D gene: TRBD1; clone size: once; V gene: TRBV7-9; J gene: TRBJ2-7; CDR3 DNA: TGTGCCAGCACCAAAGCAGGGGACAGGGTCTCTCGGGAGCAGTACTTC; CDR3 protein: CASTKAGDRVSREQYF
D gene: TRBD2; clone size: -; V gene: TRBV5-6; J gene: TRBJ2-5; CDR3 DNA: TGTGCCAGCAGCTTGGGGAGAACTAGCGGTCAAGAGACCCAGTACTTC; CDR3 protein: CASSLGRTSGQETQYF
D gene: -; clone size: few; V gene: TRBV3-1/TRBV3-2; J gene: TRBJ1-1; CDR3 DNA: TGTGCCAGCAGTCAACATGGAGATGACACTGAAGCTTTCTTT; CDR3 protein: CASSQHGDDTEAFF
D gene: -; clone size: -; V gene: TRBV12-3/TRBV12-4; J gene: TRBJ1-2; CDR3 DNA: TGTGCCAGCAGTCCCACAGCTAACTATGGCTACACCTTC; CDR3 protein: CASSPTANYGYTF
D gene: TRBD1; clone size: once; V gene: TRBV18; J gene: TRBJ1-5; CDR3 DNA: TGTGCCAGCTCCAGGGACAGGGGTCAGCCCCAGCATTTT; CDR3 protein: CASSRDRGQPQHF
D gene: TRBD1; clone size: -; V gene: TRBV4-2; J gene: TRBJ1-4; CDR3 DNA: TGTGCCAGCAGCCAAGATGGTAGCGGGACAGGGAATGAAAAACTGTTTTTT; CDR3 protein: CASSQDGSGTGNEKLFF
D gene: -; clone size: once; V gene: TRBV5-4; J gene: TRBJ2-5; CDR3 DNA: TGTGCCAGCAGCTCTCCGAGGGAAGAGACCCAGTACTTC; CDR3 protein: CASSSPREETQYF